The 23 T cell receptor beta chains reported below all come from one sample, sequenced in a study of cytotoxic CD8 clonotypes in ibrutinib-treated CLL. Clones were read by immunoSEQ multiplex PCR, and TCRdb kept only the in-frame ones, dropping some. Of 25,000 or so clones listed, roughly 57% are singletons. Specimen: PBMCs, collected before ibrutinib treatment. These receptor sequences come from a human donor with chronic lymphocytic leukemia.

Here the CDR3 DNA reads TGTGCCAGCAGCGGACAGGGCTACGAGCAGTACTTC. It is translated as CASSGQGYEQYF. The chain is built from TRBV5-4 and TRBJ2-7, with 8 bases identical to TRBD1. Unmatched junction bases numbered 0, after V lost 4 bases and J lost 3 bases. The CDR3 loop spans 12 amino acids. Germline assignment: CDR1 SGHNT and CDR2 YYREEE (reference sequence).

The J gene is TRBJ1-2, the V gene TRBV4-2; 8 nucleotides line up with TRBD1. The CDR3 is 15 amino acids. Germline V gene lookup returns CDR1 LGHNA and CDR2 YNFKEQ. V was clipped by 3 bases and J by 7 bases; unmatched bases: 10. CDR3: CASSHTIDRGPGYTF. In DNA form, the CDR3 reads TGTGCCAGCAGCCACACAATTGACAGGGGACCTGGCTACACCTTC.

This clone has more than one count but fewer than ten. The CDR3 bases are TGTGCCAGCTCACCACCGATAAGTATGCAGGGGACCGGGGAGCTGTTTTTT. As protein: CASSPPISMQGTGELFF. V gene TRBV18 combines with J gene TRBJ2-2; the D gene is possibly TRBD1 (6 bases). The V end was cut by 0 bases, the J end by 5 bases, with 16 bases between. The CDR3 extends over 17 amino acids. CDR1 and CDR2 from the germline V gene are KGHSH and LQKENI. Filled out from reference TRBV18 and TRBJ2-2, the complete variable domain reads NAGVMQNPRHLVRRRGQEARLRCSPMKGHSHVYWYRQLPEEGLKFMVYLQKENIIDESGMPKERFSAEFPKEGPSILRIQQVVRGDSAAYFCASSPPISMQGTGELFFGEGSRLTVL.

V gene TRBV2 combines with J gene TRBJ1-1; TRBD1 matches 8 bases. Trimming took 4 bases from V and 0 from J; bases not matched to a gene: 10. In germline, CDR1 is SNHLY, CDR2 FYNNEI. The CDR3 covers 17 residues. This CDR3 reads CASSVRQGSPMNTEAFF. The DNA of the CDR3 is TGTGCCAGCAGTGTACGACAGGGGTCTCCAATGAACACTGAAGCTTTCTTT.

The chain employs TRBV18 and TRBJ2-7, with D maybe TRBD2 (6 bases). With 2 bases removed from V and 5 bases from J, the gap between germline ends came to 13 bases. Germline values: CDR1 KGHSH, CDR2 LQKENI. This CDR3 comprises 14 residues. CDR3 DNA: TGTGCCAGCTCACCAGGGGACTCAGGGCACGAGCAGTACTTC. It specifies CASSPGDSGHEQYF.

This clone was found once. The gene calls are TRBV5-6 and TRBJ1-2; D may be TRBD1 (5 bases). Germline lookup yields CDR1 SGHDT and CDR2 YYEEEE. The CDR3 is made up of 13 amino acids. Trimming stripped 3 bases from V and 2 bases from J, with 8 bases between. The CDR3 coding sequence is TGTGCCAGCAGCTCCCGGGGGAACTATGGCTACACCTTC. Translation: CASSSRGNYGYTF.

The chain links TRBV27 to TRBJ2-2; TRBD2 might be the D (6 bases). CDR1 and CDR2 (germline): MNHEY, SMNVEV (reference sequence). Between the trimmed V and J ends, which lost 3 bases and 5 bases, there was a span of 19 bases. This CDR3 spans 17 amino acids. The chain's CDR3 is CASSLGLVLGTTGELFF. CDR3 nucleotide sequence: TGTGCCAGCAGTTTGGGTTTAGTGTTGGGGACTACCGGGGAGCTGTTTTTT.

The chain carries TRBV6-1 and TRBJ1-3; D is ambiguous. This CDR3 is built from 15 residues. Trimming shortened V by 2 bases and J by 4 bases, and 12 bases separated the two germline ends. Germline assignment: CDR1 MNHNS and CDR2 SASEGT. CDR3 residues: CASSEKYGEGNTIYF. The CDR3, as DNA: TGTGCCAGCAGTGAAAAGTACGGGGAAGGAAACACCATATATTTT.

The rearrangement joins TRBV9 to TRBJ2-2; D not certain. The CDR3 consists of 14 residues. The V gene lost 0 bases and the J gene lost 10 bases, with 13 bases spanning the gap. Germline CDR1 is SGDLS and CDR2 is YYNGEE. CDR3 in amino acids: CASSVAIRGEELFF. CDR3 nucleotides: TGTGCCAGCAGCGTAGCTATTAGAGGAGAGGAGCTGTTTTTT.

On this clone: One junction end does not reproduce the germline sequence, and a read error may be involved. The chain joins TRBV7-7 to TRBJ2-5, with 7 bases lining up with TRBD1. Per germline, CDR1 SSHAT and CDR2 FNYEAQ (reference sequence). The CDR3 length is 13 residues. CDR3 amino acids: CASSFDREETQYF. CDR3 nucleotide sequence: TGTGCTAGCAGCTTCGACAGGGAGGAGACCCAGTACTTC.

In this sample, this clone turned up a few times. CDR3: CASSYFGTGSYEQYF. The CDR3 DNA sequence: TGTGCCAGTAGTTACTTCGGGACAGGCTCCTACGAGCAGTACTTC. The genes are TRBV19 and TRBJ2-7; 8 bases agree with TRBD1. CDR1 LNHDA and CDR2 SQIVND come from the germline V gene (reference sequence). The ends lost 5 bases at V and 0 bases at J; junction bases unmatched: 6. The CDR3 extends over 15 amino acids.

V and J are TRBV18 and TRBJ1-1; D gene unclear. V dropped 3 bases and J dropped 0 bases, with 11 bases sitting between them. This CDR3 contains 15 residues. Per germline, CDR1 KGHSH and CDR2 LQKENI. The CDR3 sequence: CASSPTGGLNTEAFF. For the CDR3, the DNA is TGTGCCAGCTCACCGACCGGCGGGTTGAACACTGAAGCTTTCTTT.

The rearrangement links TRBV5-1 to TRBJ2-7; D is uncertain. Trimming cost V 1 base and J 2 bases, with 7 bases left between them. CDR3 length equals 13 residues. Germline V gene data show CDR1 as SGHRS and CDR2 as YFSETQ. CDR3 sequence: CASSLIGTYEQYF. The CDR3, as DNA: TGCGCCAGCAGCTTGATAGGGACCTACGAGCAGTACTTC.

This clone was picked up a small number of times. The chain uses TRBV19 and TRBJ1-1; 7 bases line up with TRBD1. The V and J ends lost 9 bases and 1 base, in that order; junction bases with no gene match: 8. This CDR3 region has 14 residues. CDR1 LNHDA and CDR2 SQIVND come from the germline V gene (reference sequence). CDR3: CASMTGWENTEAFF. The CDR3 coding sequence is TGTGCCAGCATGACAGGGTGGGAGAACACTGAAGCTTTCTTT.

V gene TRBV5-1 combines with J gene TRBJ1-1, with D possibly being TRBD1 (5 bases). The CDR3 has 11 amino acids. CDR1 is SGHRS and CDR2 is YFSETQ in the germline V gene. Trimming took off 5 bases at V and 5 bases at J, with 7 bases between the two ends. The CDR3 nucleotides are TGCGCCAGCAGTGAGGGGACTGAAGCTTTCTTT. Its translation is CASSEGTEAFF.

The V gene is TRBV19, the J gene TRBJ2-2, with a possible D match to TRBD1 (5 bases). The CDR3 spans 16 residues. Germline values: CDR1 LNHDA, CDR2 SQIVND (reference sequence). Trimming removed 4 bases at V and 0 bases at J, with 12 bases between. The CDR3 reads CASSRQGSANTGELFF. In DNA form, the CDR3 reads TGTGCCAGTAGTAGGCAGGGATCCGCGAACACCGGGGAGCTGTTTTTT.

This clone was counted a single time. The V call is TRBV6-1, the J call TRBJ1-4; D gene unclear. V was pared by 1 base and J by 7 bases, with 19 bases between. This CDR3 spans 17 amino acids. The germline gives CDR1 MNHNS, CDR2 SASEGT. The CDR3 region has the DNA TGTGCCAGCAGTGAAGGCTTAAGGCAGGCCGGCAGTGAAAAACTGTTTTTT. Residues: CASSEGLRQAGSEKLFF.

CDR3 sequence: CATSLRRGTGANVLTF. CDR3 nucleotides: TGTGCCACCAGCCTCAGGAGGGGAACTGGGGCCAACGTCCTGACTTTC. V and J are TRBV15 and TRBJ2-6, with a possible D match to TRBD2 (6 bases). The germline V gene has CDR1 LNHNV and CDR2 YYDKDF (reference sequence). Deletions cut 5 bases from V and 2 bases from J, with 13 bases between. The CDR3 is 16 residues long. Looking up the rest from reference TRBV15 and TRBJ2-6 gives the full variable domain: DAMVIQNPRYQVTQFGKPVTLSCSQTLNHNVMYWYQQKSSQAPKLLFHYYDKDFNNEADTPDNFQSRRPNTSFCFLDIRSPGLGDTAMYLCATSLRRGTGANVLTFGAGSRLTVL.

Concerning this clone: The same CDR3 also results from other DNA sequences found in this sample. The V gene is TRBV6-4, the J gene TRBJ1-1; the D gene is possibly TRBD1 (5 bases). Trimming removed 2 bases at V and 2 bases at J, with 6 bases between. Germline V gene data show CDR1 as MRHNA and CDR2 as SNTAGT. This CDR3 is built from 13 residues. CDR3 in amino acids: CASSDQGNTEAFF. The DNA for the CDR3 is TGTGCCAGCAGTGACCAGGGCAACACTGAAGCTTTCTTT.

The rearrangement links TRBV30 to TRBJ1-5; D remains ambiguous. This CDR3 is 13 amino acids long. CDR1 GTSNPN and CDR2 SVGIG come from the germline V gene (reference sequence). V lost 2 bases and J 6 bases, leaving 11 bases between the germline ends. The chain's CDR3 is CAWSIRVGQPQHF. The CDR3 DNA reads TGTGCCTGGAGTATTAGGGTGGGTCAGCCCCAGCATTTT.

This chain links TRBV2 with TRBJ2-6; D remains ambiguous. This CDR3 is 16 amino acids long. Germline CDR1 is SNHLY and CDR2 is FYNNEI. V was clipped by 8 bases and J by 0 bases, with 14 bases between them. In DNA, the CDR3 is TGTGCCAGCGACCGGGCACTGGACTCTGGGGCCAACGTCCTGACTTTC. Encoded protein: CASDRALDSGANVLTF.

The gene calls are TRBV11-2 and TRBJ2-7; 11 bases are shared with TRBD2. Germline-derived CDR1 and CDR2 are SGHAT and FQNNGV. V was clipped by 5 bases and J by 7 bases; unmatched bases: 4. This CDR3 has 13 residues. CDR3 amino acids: CASSPGTSGEQYF. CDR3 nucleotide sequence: TGTGCCAGCAGCCCCGGGACTAGCGGTGAGCAGTACTTC. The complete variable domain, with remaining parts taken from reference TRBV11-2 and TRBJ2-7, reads EAGVAQSPRYKIIEKRQSVAFWCNPISGHATLYWYQQILGQGPKLLIQFQNNGVVDDSQLPKDRFSAERLKGVDSTLKIQPAKLEDSAVYLCASSPGTSGEQYFGPGTRLTVT.

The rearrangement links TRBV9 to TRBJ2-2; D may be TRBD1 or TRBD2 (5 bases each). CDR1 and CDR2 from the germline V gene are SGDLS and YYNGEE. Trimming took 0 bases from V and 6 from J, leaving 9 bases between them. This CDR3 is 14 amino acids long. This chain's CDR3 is CASSVAMGAGELFF. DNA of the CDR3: TGTGCCAGCAGCGTAGCTATGGGGGCCGGGGAGCTGTTTTTT.